This T cell receptor (beta chain) was captured in a study of technical replicates of blood from a handful of donors (dated by TCRdb to the late 2010s). Worth noting for this clone: Which antigen it targets is not known. Base qualities were left out, and no much larger clone turns up one base away.

Library creation used the immunoSEQ multiplex PCR assay. TCRdb took over this immuneACCESS table, retaining in-frame rearrangements with V and J assigned. Such tables are incomplete; in checked studies, under half of the missing clones stem from an unresolved V gene, and the remainder is unexplained. In all, the sample holds about 75,000 clones, and approximately 96% of those were seen once. Jointly, the top ten make up approximately 0.3% of the sample. The CDR3 numbers 16 residues from cysteine through phenylalanine. Only CDR3 DNA remains: 48 bases, in frame from the first base. From a lookup of the germline V gene, CDR1 and CDR2 are SGHRS and YFSETQ. For this chain, trimming is 4 bases at the V end and 0 bases at the J end, and the number of junction bases without a gene match is 8.

Sequenced input: T cells isolated from PBMCs. The origin of this receptor is a human donor in good health. The sequence joins TRBV5-1 to TRBJ2-3; TRBD1 agrees with 7 junctional bases. CDR3 region: CASSPAARGSTDTQYF. DNA sequence: TGCGCCAGCAGCCCAGCCGCCAGGGGGAGCACAGATACGCAGTATTTT.